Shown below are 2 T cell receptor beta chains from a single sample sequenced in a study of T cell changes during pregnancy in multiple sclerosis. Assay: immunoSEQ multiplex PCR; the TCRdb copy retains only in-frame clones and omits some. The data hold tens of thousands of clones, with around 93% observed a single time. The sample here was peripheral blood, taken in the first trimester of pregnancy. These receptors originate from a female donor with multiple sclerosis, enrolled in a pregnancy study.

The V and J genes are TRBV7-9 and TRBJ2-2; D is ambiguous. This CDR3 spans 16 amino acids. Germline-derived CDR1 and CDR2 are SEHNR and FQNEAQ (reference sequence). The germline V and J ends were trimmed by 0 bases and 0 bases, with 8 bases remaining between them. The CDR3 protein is CASSLAAVTNTGELFF. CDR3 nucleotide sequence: TGTGCCAGCAGCTTAGCGGCGGTTACGAACACCGGGGAGCTGTTTTTT.

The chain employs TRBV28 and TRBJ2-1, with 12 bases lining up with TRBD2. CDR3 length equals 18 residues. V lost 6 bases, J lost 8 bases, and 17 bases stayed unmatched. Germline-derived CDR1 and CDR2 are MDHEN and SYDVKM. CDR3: CASSPTTRLAGEADEQFF. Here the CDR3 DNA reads TGTGCCAGCAGCCCCACTACCCGACTAGCGGGAGAGGCGGATGAGCAGTTCTTC.